Each of the 12 T cell receptor beta chains below was sequenced from the same sample in a study of cytomegalovirus exposure and HLA in healthy donors. Produced via immunoSEQ multiplex PCR; TCRdb's table is partial and in-frame only. The sample includes over 150,000 clones, 75% to 95% seen only once; the top ten take 3% to 3.5%. The material sequenced was PBMCs. Every receptor here comes from a young woman in good health and CMV-seropositive.

Only one count was recorded for this clone. The chain recombines TRBV30 with TRBJ2-5; no clear D. The CDR3 is 13 residues long. The germline V gene has CDR1 GTSNPN and CDR2 SVGIG (reference sequence). V was clipped by 4 bases and J by 0 bases, with 9 bases between them. The chain's CDR3 is CAWKSEYQETQYF. In DNA, the CDR3 is TGTGCCTGGAAGAGTGAGTACCAAGAGACCCAGTACTTC.

The chain employs TRBV5-5 and TRBJ2-7; 7 nucleotides align to TRBD1. V lost 0 bases and J lost 6; bases outside the gene matches: 12. Germline CDR1 SGHKS, CDR2 YYEKEE (reference sequence). The CDR3 length is 16 residues. The CDR3 sequence is CASSLEGGRATREQYF. In DNA, the CDR3 is TGTGCCAGCAGCTTGGAAGGGGGCAGGGCCACCCGCGAGCAGTACTTC.

The chain is built from TRBV7-3 and TRBJ2-1; D unresolved. The CDR3 sequence is 14 residues long. Per the germline V gene, CDR1 is SGHTA and CDR2 is FQGTGA. Trimming took 0 bases from V and 5 from J, leaving 8 bases between them. The CDR3 here is CASSLTGTNNEQFF. The CDR3 region has the DNA TGTGCCAGCAGCTTAACGGGTACTAACAATGAGCAGTTCTTC.

The CDR3 sequence: CASRTGQGSGMGGYTF. CDR3 nucleotide sequence: TGTGCCAGCAGGACGGGACAGGGGTCGGGTATGGGTGGCTACACCTTC. V and J are TRBV2 and TRBJ1-2, with TRBD1 matching 10 bases. The V gene end was trimmed by 6 bases and the J gene end by 7 bases; junction bases not matched to a gene: 14. Germline loops: CDR1 SNHLY, CDR2 FYNNEI. The CDR3 has 16 amino acids.

The chain is built from TRBV28 and TRBJ1-5; weak D call: TRBD1 (5 bases). The V end lost 4 bases, the J end lost 6 bases, and 13 bases lay between the germline ends. The CDR3 runs to 14 residues. Germline V gene sequence: CDR1 MDHEN, CDR2 SYDVKM. CDR3 sequence reads: CASSSGGGGQPQHF. CDR3 nucleotide sequence: TGTGCCAGCAGTTCCGGCGGGGGTGGTCAGCCCCAGCATTTT.

This sequence joins TRBV7-9 and TRBJ2-1, with 7 bases aligning to TRBD1. The V segment lost 6 bases and the J segment 5 bases; nucleotides outside the gene matches: 4. CDR1 and CDR2 (germline): SEHNR, FQNEAQ (reference sequence). The CDR3 has 13 amino acids. CDR3 in DNA: TGTGCCAGCAGACTGACAGGGAACAATGAGCAGTTCTTC. Translating gives CASRLTGNNEQFF.

This clone has just one count. The J gene is TRBJ2-3, the V gene TRBV7-3, with 8 bases identical to TRBD2. Germline V gives CDR1 SGHTA, CDR2 FQGTGA. This CDR3 comprises 15 residues. Trimming took 5 bases from V and 4 from J; bases not matched to a gene: 8. The DNA for the CDR3 is TGTGCCAGCAGCCTCAGGACGGGAGGGGCAGATACGCAGTATTTT. Protein product: CASSLRTGGADTQYF.

Here the CDR3 reads CASSRGTGRNVDTQYF. CDR3 DNA sequence: TGCGCCAGCAGCCGCGGGACAGGTAGGAACGTGGATACGCAGTATTTT. The rearrangement uses TRBV4-1 and TRBJ2-3; the match to TRBD1 covers 8 bases. The germline gives CDR1 MGHRA, CDR2 YSYEKL. The CDR3 sequence is 16 residues long. Trimming cost V 4 bases and J 6 bases; bases outside gene matches: 12.

The chain couples TRBV2 to TRBJ2-3; 9 positions agree with TRBD2. The CDR3 contains 13 residues. Germline-derived CDR1 and CDR2 are SNHLY and FYNNEI. V was pared by 5 bases and J by 9 bases, with 6 bases of the junction left unmatched. The CDR3 coding sequence is TGTGCCAGCAGTCGGGCGGGGGGGGAAACGCAGTATTTT. This gives the protein CASSRAGGETQYF.

The CDR3 bases are TGTGCCAGCAGTTGGGGGGGCCGGTCCACTGAAGCTTTCTTT. As protein: CASSWGGRSTEAFF. The V call is TRBV27, the J call TRBJ1-1; TRBD1 is a possible D gene (6 bases). The CDR3 is made up of 14 amino acids. Germline CDR1 reads MNHEY; CDR2 reads SMNVEV (reference sequence). Trimming left V 4 bases short and J 4 bases short, with 13 bases between.

In this sample, this clone turned up a few times. The chain employs TRBV7-9 and TRBJ1-1; 8 bases are shared with TRBD1. This CDR3 contains 14 residues. V dropped 10 bases and J dropped 4; count of bases not matched to a gene: 11. CDR1 is SEHNR and CDR2 is FQNEAQ in the germline V gene (reference sequence). The CDR3 DNA reads TGTGCCACGGGGACAGGAAAAGCGCCCACTGAAGCTTTCTTT. Protein sequence: CATGTGKAPTEAFF.

This sequence joins TRBV27 and TRBJ2-1, with 8 nucleotides matching TRBD1. V shed 5 bases, J shed 7 bases, and the junction held 16 bases outside the gene matches. CDR1 is MNHEY, CDR2 SMNVEV, per germline (reference sequence). CDR3 length: 17 residues. In nucleotides, the CDR3 is TGTGCCAGCAGTCCCATTTCTAGACAGGGGTCGAGGAATGAGCAGTTCTTC. Translating gives CASSPISRQGSRNEQFF.